The clone carrying this TCR beta chain was seen only a few times. These data are taken from a study of CD8 T cells in ankylosing spondylitis. Germline loops: CDR1 MNHEY, CDR2 SMNVEV (reference sequence). Between the trimmed V and J ends, which lost 6 bases and 2 bases, there was a span of 16 bases. This CDR3 region has 15 residues. Using its own MiXCR run on the 5' RACE reads, TCRdb lists one record per CDR3 protein. Among some 240,000 distinct CDR3 sequences, 7.5% to 9% were seen once, and the ten largest hold about 6.5%. The receptor comes from a male donor with ankylosing spondylitis or in good health (not recorded which). Sequenced sample: blood, either unsorted or a sorted T cell fraction (not recorded which). This chain connects TRBV27 to TRBJ1-2; possibly TRBD1 for D (6 bases). CDR3: CASRTPEQGNYGYTF. The CDR3 DNA reads as TGTGCCAGCAGAACGCCCGAACAGGGCAACTATGGCTACACCTTC.